The present entry profiles one T cell receptor (beta chain) with its context. This sample stems from a study of shared clonotypes between healthy human individuals. The assay was carried out at the deep level. Spread over ten immunoSEQ deep assay plates, unsorted PBMC DNA underwent sequencing. Authors' data handling: In the immunoSEQ data, sequences were junction-only and lacked quality scores, so filtering differed. Sequenced by immunoSEQ multiplex PCR; TCRdb stores in-frame clones only, minus some. That table furnishes V, J and clone size, whereas the DNA furnished D and trimming. This sample has 450,000 to 600,000 clones; around 80% occur once, and the top ten carry 9.5% to 15%. This CDR3 region has 15 residues. J was trimmed by 3 bases and V by 4 bases; bases with no gene match: 8. CDR1 and CDR2 from the germline V gene are SGHRS and YFSETQ. Everyone who donated was a Caucasian adult who lived in Nashville, Tennessee.

The receptor was isolated from a woman between 35 and 50 years old in good health. Some clones in this sample may be carry-over from other donors' samples. The chain employs TRBV5-1 and TRBJ2-7; TRBD1 agrees at 9 bases. Source material: PBMCs. The CDR3 DNA reads TGCGCCAGCAGCCCAGGGGACAGGGATGGCTACGAGCAGTACTTC. Translated, it gives CASSPGDRDGYEQYF.